A single sample is the source of the 29 T cell receptor beta chains below, sequenced in a study of regulatory T cells in long-lasting Graves disease. Construction of TCR beta libraries relied on iRepertoire HTBI primers and on Arm-PCR targeting CDR3 regions. TCRdb re-analysed the multiplex PCR reads in MiXCR, keeping a single row per CDR3 protein. The data contain 370,000 or so distinct CDR3 sequences, 16% of them singletons. The time point here: newly diagnosed GD, antithyroid drugs for less than 3 months. RNA extracted from PBMCs served as the sequencing template. This sample also appeared in a second study, on T cells in Graves' hyperthyroidism and ophthalmopathy.

The starting material was peripheral blood mononuclear cells (PBMCs), obtained at new diagnosis, from a patient treated with antithyroid drugs. Receptor source: a woman between 18 and 29 years old with Graves disease.

The chain joins TRBV9 to TRBJ2-1; 7 nucleotides match TRBD2. Germline assignment: CDR1 SGDLS and CDR2 YYNGEE. This CDR3 contains 13 residues. Trimming cost V 6 bases and J 8 bases; bases outside gene matches: 8. In nucleotides, the CDR3 is TGTGCCAGCACCCCCGAGGGAGGGGATGAGCAGTTCTTC. Translation gives CASTPEGGDEQFF.

At least ten counts were recorded for this clonotype. The J gene is TRBJ2-7, the V gene TRBV20-1; either TRBD1 or TRBD2 may fit D (5 bases each). Germline CDR1 and CDR2: DFQATT and SNEGSKA (reference sequence). Trimming removed 0 bases from V and 1 base from J, with 13 bases in between. The CDR3 is 15 amino acids. The chain's CDR3 is CSARDREGASYEQYF. The CDR3 DNA is TGCAGTGCTAGAGATCGGGAAGGGGCGTCCTACGAGCAGTACTTC.

The V and J genes are TRBV9 and TRBJ2-7; TRBD1 is a possible D gene (7 bases). The V end lost 4 bases, the J end lost 2 bases, and 19 bases lay between the germline ends. Looked up from germline, CDR1 is SGDLS and CDR2 is YYNGEE. This CDR3 is 16 amino acids long. The CDR3 is CASSPKGGQAPYEQYF. In DNA form, the CDR3 reads TGTGCCAGCAGCCCTAAGGGAGGACAGGCGCCCTACGAGCAGTACTTC.

In regard to this clonotype: A read error may explain this, as a much larger clone is one base away. V usage is TRBV10-3 and J usage is TRBJ2-5; 8 nucleotides match TRBD2. Germline V gene lookup returns CDR1 ENHRY and CDR2 SYGVKD. The CDR3 loop spans 16 amino acids. DNA for the CDR3: TGTGCCGTCAGTGAGAGTCGGAGCGGGAGAGAAGAGACCCAGTACTTC. Protein: CAVSESRSGREETQYF.

This clonotype appeared many times. Mismatch with germline at one junction end may stem from a read error. The gene calls are TRBV5-1 and TRBJ1-1; D gene ambiguous. The CDR3 consists of 14 residues. Germline V gene data show CDR1 as SGHRS and CDR2 as YFSETQ. CDR3 sequence (DNA): TGTGCCAGCAGCTTAGACGGATTGAACACTGAAGCTTTCTTT. It codes for CASSLDGLNTEAFF.

This clonotype occurred once. A much larger clone differs by one base, so this may be a read error. This chain uses TRBV6-9 with TRBJ2-1; D is undetermined. Germline-derived CDR1 and CDR2 are MNHGY and SVAAGI. This CDR3 has 16 amino acids. Trimming took 3 bases from V and 7 from J, leaving 19 bases between them. The CDR3 protein is CASSYRHPVRENEQFF. The CDR3 region has the DNA TGTGCCAGCAGTTACCGTCACCCGGTTAGGGAAAATGAGCAGTTCTTC.

This chain connects TRBV5-8 to TRBJ2-1; 8 bases match TRBD2. CDR1 is SGHTS, CDR2 YDEGEE, per germline. V shed 0 bases and J 1 base; nucleotides not matched to a gene: 3. The CDR3 totals 16 residues. CDR3 DNA sequence: TGTGCCAGCAGCTTGGCGACTAGCGCGTCCTACAATGAGCAGTTCTTC. Its translation: CASSLATSASYNEQFF.

This clonotype showed up many times. The CDR3 spells CASRHTNFNEQFF. Written as DNA, the CDR3 is TGTGCCAGCAGACATACAAATTTCAATGAGCAGTTCTTC. This chain uses TRBV28 with TRBJ2-1; D not resolved. V lost 6 bases and J lost 6, with 12 bases in between. This CDR3 region has 13 residues. Germline V gives CDR1 MDHEN, CDR2 SYDVKM.

In this sample, this clonotype turned up many times. The genes are TRBV3-1 and TRBJ2-7; D is unclear. Germline V CDR1 and CDR2: LGHDT, YNNKEL (reference sequence). The V and J ends lost 4 bases and 2 bases respectively, with 6 bases between them. CDR3 length equals 12 residues. CDR3 region: CASSRNTYEQYF. CDR3 coding DNA: TGTGCCAGCAGCCGAAACACCTACGAGCAGTACTTC.

J is TRBJ2-5 and V is TRBV18, with D hard to call. V was pared by 1 base and J by 4 bases, with 7 bases between. The CDR3 sequence is 13 residues long. Germline V gene lookup returns CDR1 KGHSH and CDR2 LQKENI. The CDR3 region is CASSPLKIETQYF. In DNA, the CDR3 is TGTGCCAGCTCACCACTAAAAATAGAGACCCAGTACTTC.

As for this clonotype: It differs at one base from a far larger clone, so likely a read error. This rearrangement joins TRBV2 to TRBJ2-1; weak D call: TRBD2 (5 bases). There are 18 residues in the CDR3. With 6 bases removed from V and 6 bases from J, the gap between germline ends came to 27 bases. CDR1 and CDR2 (germline): SNHLY, FYNNEI. DNA of the CDR3: TGTGCCAGCAGCTCCCCCCGAGGAGGCCTAGCAAGACTCAATGAGCAGTTCTTC. This translates into CASSSPRGGLARLNEQFF.

Many counts were recorded for this clonotype. The V call is TRBV30, the J call TRBJ2-5, with a possible D match to TRBD1 (5 bases). The CDR3 consists of 12 residues. V was pared by 0 bases and J by 3 bases, with 5 bases between. Germline CDR1 reads GTSNPN; CDR2 reads SVGIG (reference sequence). CDR3 sequence reads: CAWSVREETQYF. CDR3 bases: TGTGCCTGGAGTGTCAGGGAAGAGACCCAGTACTTC. The full variable domain, completed using reference TRBV30 and TRBJ2-5, is SQTIHQWPATLVQPVGSPLSLECTVEGTSNPNLYWYRQAAGRGLQLLFYSVGIGQISSEVPQNLSASRPQDRQFILSSKKLLLSDSGFYLCAWSVREETQYFGPGTRLLVL.

This clonotype was detected ten times or more. J is TRBJ2-2 and V is TRBV5-6; D remains ambiguous. The CDR3 runs to 16 residues. Per the germline V gene, CDR1 is SGHDT and CDR2 is YYEEEE. The V gene lost 4 bases and the J gene lost 0 bases, with 13 bases spanning the gap. The CDR3 sequence is CASSPAYRANTGELFF. The DNA for the CDR3 is TGTGCCAGCAGCCCCGCCTACAGAGCGAACACCGGGGAGCTGTTTTTT.

Of note for this clonotype: It is likely a read error: a sequence one base away is far more abundant. The CDR3 end shows no conserved phenylalanine or tryptophan, and so a read error is likely. This chain uses TRBV6-6 with TRBJ1-1; 7 bases agree with TRBD1. This CDR3 has 17 amino acids. Germline CDR1 and CDR2: MNHNY and SVGAGI (reference sequence). Trimming took 2 bases from V and 2 from J; bases not matched to a gene: 11. The CDR3 region has the DNA TGTGCCAGCAGTTACGGTCCGGGGAGGGGGCACAACACTGAAGCTTTCCTT. Its protein product is CASSYGPGRGHNTEAFL.

Many counts were recorded for this clonotype. The chain uses TRBV18 and TRBJ2-1; 14 nucleotides match TRBD2. Germline values: CDR1 KGHSH, CDR2 LQKENI. The CDR3 has 16 residues. V shed 2 bases and J 3 bases; nucleotides not matched to a gene: 0. CDR3 sequence: CASSPGTSGSYNEQFF. The CDR3 DNA sequence: TGTGCCAGCTCACCAGGGACTAGCGGGAGCTACAATGAGCAGTTCTTC.

Worth noting for this clonotype: A junction end diverges from the germline sequence, so it may reflect a read error. This sequence joins TRBV7-2 and TRBJ2-5; D might be TRBD2 (5 bases). CDR1 is SGHTA and CDR2 is FQGNSA in the germline V gene. The CDR3 is 12 residues long. The CDR3 DNA follows: TGTGTCAGCAGCTTAACGGGGGAGACCCAGTACTTC. Encoded protein: CVSSLTGETQYF.

The J gene is TRBJ2-7, the V gene TRBV3-1, with D possibly called TRBD1 or TRBD2 (5 bases each). Germline CDR1 LGHDT, CDR2 YNNKEL (reference sequence). The CDR3 length is 15 residues. V lost 3 bases to trimming and J lost 0 bases, with 12 bases between them. CDR3 region: CASSQGVDHSYEQYF. CDR3 DNA: TGTGCCAGCAGCCAGGGGGTGGATCACTCCTACGAGCAGTACTTC.

The rearrangement joins TRBV4-2 to TRBJ1-2; D not certain. V was cut by 3 bases and J by 1 base, with 24 bases left in between. The V gene's germline CDR1 is LGHNA and CDR2 YNFKEQ. This CDR3 comprises 19 residues. The CDR3 nucleotides are TGTGCCAGCAGCCACGTTTTGCGCTCGGCCCTTAACAATAACTATGGCTACACCTTC. Translated: CASSHVLRSALNNNYGYTF.

The genes are TRBV3-1 and TRBJ1-3, with a possible D match to TRBD1 (6 bases). With 1 base removed from V and 2 bases from J, the gap between germline ends came to 12 bases. This CDR3 region has 16 residues. Germline CDR1 is LGHDT and CDR2 is YNNKEL (reference sequence). The CDR3 spells CASSQGWDNPGNTIYF. CDR3 DNA: TGTGCCAGCAGCCAAGGCTGGGACAACCCTGGAAACACCATATATTTT. The full variable domain, rest sourced from reference TRBV3-1 and TRBJ1-3, is DTAVSQTPKYLVTQMGNDKSIKCEQNLGHDTMYWYKQDSKKFLKIMFSYNNKELIINETVPNRFSPKSPDKAHLNLHINSLELGDSAVYFCASSQGWDNPGNTIYFGEGSWLTVV.

This clonotype has ten or more counts. This rearrangement joins TRBV11-2 to TRBJ2-1, with 8 nucleotides matching TRBD2. The V gene's germline CDR1 is SGHAT and CDR2 FQNNGV. The CDR3 is made up of 19 amino acids. Trimming at V came to 0 bases and at J to 8 bases, leaving 18 bases not matched to a gene. In DNA form, the CDR3 reads TGTGCCAGCAGCTTAGAGGTCCGGGTTGGCGGGAGGAGGGGGGATGAGCAGTTCTTC. Translating it yields CASSLEVRVGGRRGDEQFF.

This rearrangement joins TRBV29-1 to TRBJ2-1; perhaps TRBD2 as D (5 bases). V lost 6 bases, J lost 8 bases, and 14 bases lay in between. CDR1 is SQVTM and CDR2 is ANQGSEA in the germline V gene. This CDR3 has 12 amino acids. CDR3 sequence reads: CSVEFGEYEQFF. The CDR3 DNA reads as TGCAGCGTCGAATTTGGGGAGTATGAGCAGTTCTTC.

This clonotype showed up just a few times. The chain carries TRBV7-9 and TRBJ2-5; D remains ambiguous. Germline V gene lookup returns CDR1 SEHNR and CDR2 FQNEAQ (reference sequence). V dropped 1 base and J dropped 3 bases, with 15 bases sitting between them. This CDR3 comprises 16 residues. CDR3 sequence: CASSLGKGPGEETQYF. CDR3 sequence (DNA): TGTGCCAGCAGCTTAGGTAAGGGTCCCGGTGAAGAGACCCAGTACTTC.

This clonotype was seen at least ten times. The rearrangement joins TRBV6-1 to TRBJ1-2; 10 positions match TRBD1. The CDR3 consists of 16 residues. Germline trimming cut 8 bases from V and 4 bases from J; bases unmatched to any gene: 13. The V gene's germline CDR1 is MNHNS and CDR2 SASEGT. The CDR3 DNA sequence: TGTGCCAGCCGTAAAAGCCCGGGACAGGGGTTCTATGGCTACACCTTC. This sequence encodes CASRKSPGQGFYGYTF.

This clonotype has only a few counts. At one end, the junction sequence differs from germline, possibly due to a read error. The chain combines TRBV20-1 with TRBJ2-1; 7 bases are a match to TRBD2. Germline CDR1 DFQATT, CDR2 SNEGSKA (reference sequence). CDR3 length: 16 amino acids. CDR3 in amino acids: CSARDVSGEAINEQFF. The CDR3 nucleotides are TGCAGCGCTAGAGATGTAAGCGGGGAGGCAATTAATGAGCAGTTCTTC.

The rearrangement joins TRBV28 to TRBJ2-3; D may match TRBD1 or TRBD2 (6 bases each). Trimming cost V 8 bases and J 0 bases, with 15 bases left between them. Germline V gene data show CDR1 as MDHEN and CDR2 as SYDVKM. CDR3 length: 15 amino acids. CDR3 coding DNA: TGTGCCAGCTTGGGGGCGGGGCTTAGCACAGATACGCAGTATTTT. Its protein product is CASLGAGLSTDTQYF.

This clonotype was recorded many times. The genes are TRBV6-1 and TRBJ1-1; 7 nucleotides line up with TRBD1. Germline values: CDR1 MNHNS, CDR2 SASEGT. The CDR3 runs to 14 residues. With 8 bases clipped from V and 1 base from J, the junction kept 7 bases outside the gene matches. The CDR3 coding sequence is TGTGCCAGCGGGGAGAGGGGGCGGAACACTGAAGCTTTCTTT. This codes for CASGERGRNTEAFF.

This clonotype turned up a few times. This chain uses TRBV7-9 with TRBJ1-1; D gene uncertain. This CDR3 is built from 11 residues. V lost 1 base and J 11 bases, leaving 8 bases between the germline ends. Germline V gene data show CDR1 as SEHNR and CDR2 as FQNEAQ (reference sequence). In nucleotides, the CDR3 is TGTGCCAGCAGCTTAGAAGGGTATGCTTTCTTT. Translation gives CASSLEGYAFF.

CDR3 DNA: TGTGCCAGCAGCCAAGGAACAGGGGGGGAGGAGACCCAGTACTTC. Its protein is CASSQGTGGEETQYF. This chain links TRBV3-1 with TRBJ2-5, with TRBD1 as a possible D gene (8 bases). Per the germline V gene, CDR1 is LGHDT and CDR2 is YNNKEL (reference sequence). This CDR3 spans 15 amino acids. V was clipped by 1 base and J by 5 bases, with 14 bases between them.

Comment on this clonotype: Being one base from a much bigger clone, this may be a read error. The chain employs TRBV11-2 and TRBJ2-7; D remains ambiguous. From germline, CDR1 is SGHAT and CDR2 FQNNGV. The CDR3 is made up of 15 amino acids. V was cut by 3 bases and J by 0 bases, with 12 bases left in between. The CDR3 spells CASSFAAGFSYEQYF. In nucleotides, the CDR3 is TGTGCCAGCAGCTTCGCGGCTGGATTCTCCTACGAGCAGTACTTC.